The 6 T cell receptor beta chains listed next were all sequenced from one sample in a study of control samples from healthy donors and cancer patients. Assay: immunoSEQ multiplex PCR; the TCRdb copy retains only in-frame clones and omits some. The sample consists of roughly 100,000 clones, roughly 85% of them appearing once. The specimen was blood. These receptors were collected from a woman aged 50 to 60 in good health.

This rearrangement joins TRBV7-2 to TRBJ1-5; TRBD1 matches 9 bases. The J segment lost 4 bases and the V segment lost 0 bases, leaving 1 base of the junction unmatched. CDR1 and CDR2 (germline): SGHTA, FQGNSA. This CDR3 spans 15 amino acids. The CDR3 reads CASSLAGTGNQPQHF. Here the CDR3 DNA reads TGTGCCAGCAGCTTAGCCGGGACAGGGAATCAGCCCCAGCATTTT. Looking up the rest from reference TRBV7-2 and TRBJ1-5 gives the full variable domain: GAGVSQSPSNKVTEKGKDVELRCDPISGHTALYWYRQSLGQGLEFLIYFQGNSAPDKSGLPSDRFSAERTGGSVSTLTIQRTQQEDSAVYLCASSLAGTGNQPQHFGDGTRLSIL.

The chain employs TRBV5-4 and TRBJ1-2; no reliable D call. The CDR3 length is 14 residues. V was clipped by 0 bases and J by 1 base, with 7 bases between them. The germline CDR1 and CDR2 sequences are SGHNT and YYREEE (reference sequence). The CDR3 is CASSLEGNNYGYTF. CDR3 coding DNA: TGTGCCAGCAGCTTGGAAGGGAATAACTATGGCTACACCTTC. Supplemented by reference TRBV5-4 and TRBJ1-2, the full variable domain reads ETGVTQSPTHLIKTRGQQVTLRCSSQSGHNTVSWYQQALGQGPQFIFQYYREEENGRGNFPPRFSGLQFPNYSSELNVNALELDDSALYLCASSLEGNNYGYTFGSGTRLTVV.

This chain connects TRBV6-5 to TRBJ2-7; 11 bases align to TRBD1. Unmatched junction bases numbered 8, after V lost 7 bases and J lost 6 bases. The CDR3 runs to 14 residues. Germline CDR1 reads MNHEY; CDR2 reads SVGAGI. The CDR3 nucleotides read TGTGCCAGCATCGGCGGGACAGGGGGTTCCGAGCAGTACTTC. It encodes CASIGGTGGSEQYF.

Notes on this clone: The junction departs from the called germline gene at one end, perhaps through a read error. V gene TRBV27 combines with J gene TRBJ1-6; 8 positions match TRBD1. CDR3 length: 15 residues. The germline CDR1 and CDR2 sequences are MNHEY and SMNVEV (reference sequence). CDR3 sequence: CASNLQGDYNSPLHF. The CDR3 DNA sequence: TGTGCCAGCAATTTACAGGGGGACTATAATTCACCCCTCCACTTT.

The table lists this clone with a count of one. The chain is built from TRBV4-3 and TRBJ1-5; maybe TRBD1 (6 bases). CDR3 length: 14 amino acids. Trimming removed 3 bases from V and 7 bases from J, with 13 bases in between. Germline V gene sequence: CDR1 LGHNA, CDR2 YSLEER. The CDR3 coding sequence is TGCGCCAGCAGCCAGACCAGGGGCGGCCAGCCCCAGCATTTT. Amino acid sequence: CASSQTRGGQPQHF.

This sequence joins TRBV5-1 and TRBJ2-3; perhaps D is TRBD1 or TRBD2 (7 bases each). CDR1 and CDR2 (germline): SGHRS, YFSETQ. The V gene lost 1 base and the J gene lost 4 bases, with 16 bases spanning the gap. The CDR3 spans 16 residues. CDR3 in amino acids: CASSLQGGGGADTQYF. CDR3 nucleotides: TGCGCCAGCAGCTTGCAGGGAGGGGGCGGAGCAGATACGCAGTATTTT.